These 27 T cell receptor beta chains were all obtained from the same sample, sequenced in a study of early T cells in non-severe SARS-CoV-2 infection. TCRdb analysed the 5' RACE reads with MiXCR anew, one entry per CDR3 protein. This table holds 55,000 to 70,000 distinct CDR3 sequences, over 4% found once. Sequencing was done on a sample of whole blood. The receptors come from an adult who was a healthcare worker with PCR-confirmed SARS-CoV-2 infection or an uninfected control (not recorded which).

Ten or more counts support this clonotype. J is TRBJ1-3 and V is TRBV7-9; 8 bases are a match to TRBD1. Per the germline V gene, CDR1 is SEHNR and CDR2 is FQNEAQ (reference sequence). V dropped 5 bases and J dropped 4; count of bases not matched to a gene: 4. The CDR3 contains 14 residues. The CDR3 region is CASSRGQDGNTIYF. In nucleotides, the CDR3 is TGTGCCAGCAGCCGGGGACAGGACGGAAACACCATATATTTT.

The rearrangement uses TRBV2 and TRBJ2-3; TRBD1 matches at 8 bases. Germline loops: CDR1 SNHLY, CDR2 FYNNEI. CDR3 length: 14 residues. Trimming removed 5 bases from V and 2 bases from J; junction bases left unmatched: 3. This chain's CDR3 is CASSRDRSTDTQYF. CDR3 sequence (DNA): TGTGCCAGCAGTCGGGACAGGTCCACAGATACGCAGTATTTT.

At least ten counts were recorded for this clonotype. V usage is TRBV9 and J usage is TRBJ2-7; 9 positions match TRBD2. The V gene end was trimmed by 0 bases and the J gene end by 9 bases; junction bases not matched to a gene: 16. This CDR3 contains 17 residues. Germline-derived CDR1 and CDR2 are SGDLS and YYNGEE. CDR3 coding DNA: TGTGCCAGCAGCGTAGATTCGAGTAGCGGGGGCCCCACGAGGCAGTACTTC. Its protein is CASSVDSSSGGPTRQYF.

The table lists this clonotype with a few counts. V is TRBV20-1 and J is TRBJ1-1; 7 bases align to TRBD1. The CDR3 spans 14 residues. The trim removed 1 base at V and 4 bases at J, leaving 6 bases unmatched. Germline V gene lookup returns CDR1 DFQATT and CDR2 SNEGSKA (reference sequence). CDR3 protein: CSARAPGGGTEAFF. CDR3 nucleotides: TGCAGTGCTAGAGCTCCAGGGGGTGGCACTGAAGCTTTCTTT.

This clonotype occurred many times. The gene calls are TRBV7-9 and TRBJ2-7; D possibly matches TRBD1 or TRBD2 (5 bases each). Germline V CDR1 and CDR2: SEHNR, FQNEAQ (reference sequence). This CDR3 has 11 residues. The germline V and J ends were trimmed by 5 bases and 9 bases, with 11 bases remaining between them. In nucleotides, the CDR3 is TGTGCCAGCAGCGATCGGGACCGGCAGTACTTC. Its translation: CASSDRDRQYF.

This clonotype was seen repeatedly, ten times or more. The genes are TRBV7-8 and TRBJ1-1; D is ambiguous. Trimming removed 7 bases at V and 1 base at J, with 4 bases between. CDR3 length: 11 amino acids. Germline V gene sequence: CDR1 SGHVS, CDR2 FQNEAQ. CDR3: CASTTNTEAFF. The CDR3 DNA sequence: TGTGCCAGCACCACGAACACTGAAGCTTTCTTT.

Turning to this clonotype: Possible read error: a much larger clone is one base away. V is TRBV10-3 and J is TRBJ2-3; D unclear. The J call may be in error: the DNA end matches TRBJ1-5 better. Germline V gives CDR1 ENHRY, CDR2 SYGVKD. CDR3 length equals 13 residues. The DNA of the CDR3 is TGTGCCATCAATAGGAGCCCCACAGATACGCAGCATTTT. It translates to CAINRSPTDTQHF.

The chain combines TRBV13 with TRBJ2-7; D uncertain. The CDR3 has 14 residues. CDR1 is PRHDT, CDR2 FYEKMQ, per germline (reference sequence). V gave up 8 bases and J gave up 6 bases, with 20 bases separating them. The CDR3 DNA reads as TGTGCCAGCTCCCGCCGAGGAGTATTTGCCGAGCAGTACTTC. Translating it yields CASSRRGVFAEQYF.

This clonotype was picked up a small number of times. The V call is TRBV20-1, the J call TRBJ2-7, with TRBD2 as a possible D gene (5 bases). This CDR3 comprises 17 residues. Trimming removed 3 bases at V and 0 bases at J, with 21 bases between. Germline CDR1 DFQATT, CDR2 SNEGSKA (reference sequence). CDR3: CSARATLGLPFSYEQYF. CDR3 DNA sequence: TGCAGTGCTAGGGCCACCCTTGGACTGCCCTTCTCCTACGAGCAGTACTTC.

Many counts were recorded for this clonotype. The chain uses TRBV5-1 and TRBJ1-2; D is undetermined. The V and J ends lost 0 bases and 10 bases respectively, with 7 bases between them. The CDR3 runs to 11 residues. Germline V gives CDR1 SGHRS, CDR2 YFSETQ. The CDR3 region has the DNA TGCGCCAGCAGCTTGGGCCCGTACTACACCTTC. It is translated as CASSLGPYYTF.

This clonotype was recorded many times. The chain is built from TRBV9 and TRBJ1-2; D might be TRBD1 (5 bases). Trimming cost V 4 bases and J 4 bases, with 11 bases left between them. Germline assignment: CDR1 SGDLS and CDR2 YYNGEE. This CDR3 region has 13 residues. The CDR3, as DNA: TGTGCCAGCAGCCCCGGGGGTAGCTATGGCTACACCTTC. Protein product: CASSPGGSYGYTF.

This clonotype turned up a few times. This rearrangement joins TRBV6-6 to TRBJ2-5; D might be TRBD1 (6 bases). Trimming left V 6 bases short and J 4 bases short, with 12 bases between. The CDR3 covers 13 residues. The germline gives CDR1 MNHNY, CDR2 SVGAGI (reference sequence). The CDR3 sequence is CASSHGTRETQYF. Written as DNA, the CDR3 is TGTGCCAGCAGCCATGGGACACGAGAGACCCAGTACTTC.

This clonotype was recorded at least ten times. V usage is TRBV5-6 and J usage is TRBJ2-5; 9 bases are shared with TRBD1. Germline CDR1 reads SGHDT; CDR2 reads YYEEEE. The CDR3 sequence is 15 residues long. The J segment lost 2 bases and the V segment lost 3 bases, leaving 5 bases of the junction unmatched. DNA of the CDR3: TGTGCCAGCAGCTCGCCGGGACAGGGACAAGAGACCCAGTACTTC. Its translation: CASSSPGQGQETQYF.

In this sample, this clonotype turned up a few times. The rearrangement joins TRBV18 to TRBJ1-6; D is uncertain. Trimming took off 4 bases at V and 6 bases at J, with 13 bases between the two ends. CDR1 is KGHSH and CDR2 is LQKENI in the germline V gene. There are 15 residues in the CDR3. The CDR3 is CASSLTGSSNSPLHF. The CDR3 nucleotides read TGTGCCAGCTCACTTACGGGATCGAGTAATTCACCCCTCCACTTT. The variable domain in full, with the rest retrieved from reference TRBV18 and TRBJ1-6, is NAGVMQNPRHLVRRRGQEARLRCSPMKGHSHVYWYRQLPEEGLKFMVYLQKENIIDESGMPKERFSAEFPKEGPSILRIQQVVRGDSAAYFCASSLTGSSNSPLHFGNGTRLTVT.

In this sample, this clonotype turned up many times. The chain is built from TRBV14 and TRBJ2-3; D unresolved. Germline V gene sequence: CDR1 SGHDN, CDR2 FVKESK. CDR3 length: 12 amino acids. Trimming stripped 4 bases from V and 8 bases from J, with 10 bases between. The CDR3 spells CASSRDWGTQYF. The CDR3 DNA is TGTGCCAGCAGCCGCGATTGGGGTACGCAGTATTTT.

This clonotype was counted ten times or more. This chain links TRBV18 with TRBJ1-1; perhaps TRBD1 as D (5 bases). The CDR3 sequence is 12 residues long. Trimming cost V 3 bases and J 7 bases, with 9 bases left between them. Germline-derived CDR1 and CDR2 are KGHSH and LQKENI. CDR3 nucleotides: TGTGCCAGCTCACCCAGGGTGGGTGAAGCTTTCTTT. Protein product: CASSPRVGEAFF.

This clonotype has ten or more counts. The chain is built from TRBV25-1 and TRBJ1-5, with D unresolved. The CDR3 is made up of 14 amino acids. Germline CDR1 and CDR2: MGHDK and SYGVNS. Trimming left V 4 bases short and J 2 bases short, with 9 bases between. The CDR3 DNA reads as TGTGCCAGCAGTGTATCCGGGGGCAATCAGCCCCAGCATTTT. It translates to CASSVSGGNQPQHF.

This clonotype was counted at least ten times. The chain is built from TRBV12-2 and TRBJ2-3; the table's D call of TRBD2 was not tested on the DNA. TRBV12-2 constitutes a pseudogene. The CDR3 is made up of 19 amino acids. The CDR3 sequence: CASRLARPPLAGGTDTQYF. The CDR3 bases are TGTGCAAGTCGCTTAGCGAGGCCTCCTTTAGCGGGGGGCACAGATACGCAGTATTTT.

This clonotype has ten or more counts. The rearrangement joins TRBV10-3 to TRBJ1-1; D remains ambiguous. V lost 6 bases and J 6 bases, leaving 17 bases between the germline ends. The CDR3 has 14 residues. Germline CDR1 and CDR2: ENHRY and SYGVKD. The DNA for the CDR3 is TGTGCCATCAGAGATCCGGACTCTTTGGCTGAAGCTTTCTTT. Amino acid sequence: CAIRDPDSLAEAFF.

This clonotype was seen a handful of times. V usage is TRBV20-1 and J usage is TRBJ1-1; 7 nucleotides line up with TRBD1. V shed 6 bases, J shed 3 bases, and the junction held 7 bases outside the gene matches. There are 13 residues in the CDR3. Germline lookup yields CDR1 DFQATT and CDR2 SNEGSKA (reference sequence). Here the CDR3 reads CSADRAVDTEAFF. DNA for the CDR3: TGCAGTGCCGACAGGGCCGTGGACACTGAAGCTTTCTTT.

This clonotype was detected only a few times. The V and J genes are TRBV20-1 and TRBJ2-3, with no clear D. Trimming shortened V by 6 bases and J by 7 bases, and 11 bases separated the two germline ends. CDR3 length: 11 residues. Germline CDR1 DFQATT, CDR2 SNEGSKA (reference sequence). For the CDR3, the DNA is TGCAGTGCCACGCGAGGAAATACGCAGTATTTT. This codes for CSATRGNTQYF.

In its sample, this clonotype was seen many times. The chain joins TRBV9 to TRBJ2-3, with D perhaps given as TRBD1 or TRBD2 (5 bases each). CDR1 is SGDLS, CDR2 YYNGEE, per germline. V lost 3 bases, J lost 5 bases, and 10 bases lay in between. The CDR3 totals 13 residues. In nucleotides, the CDR3 is TGTGCCAGCAGCGAGGGACCGGGAGATACGCAGTATTTT. The encoded protein is CASSEGPGDTQYF.

This clonotype was detected ten times or more. The genes are TRBV10-3 and TRBJ1-1; 8 nucleotides match TRBD1. The CDR3 has 14 residues. Germline CDR1 is ENHRY and CDR2 is SYGVKD. J was trimmed by 1 base and V by 10 bases; bases with no gene match: 8. The CDR3 protein is CATKQGQENTEAFF. CDR3 bases: TGTGCCACCAAGCAGGGACAGGAGAACACTGAAGCTTTCTTT.

This clonotype was recorded many times. The V call is TRBV20-1, the J call TRBJ1-2; TRBD1 matches 8 bases. V lost 2 bases, J lost 7 bases, and 6 bases stayed unmatched. CDR3 length: 13 amino acids. The germline V gene has CDR1 DFQATT and CDR2 SNEGSKA (reference sequence). CDR3 DNA sequence: TGCAGTGCTAGACAACAGGGGGAAGGTGGCTACACCTTC. Protein: CSARQQGEGGYTF.

The gene calls are TRBV7-9 and TRBJ1-5; TRBD1 is a possible D gene (5 bases). CDR3 length equals 16 residues. CDR1 is SEHNR, CDR2 FQNEAQ, per germline (reference sequence). Between the trimmed V and J ends, which lost 5 bases and 0 bases, there was a span of 14 bases. CDR3: CASSPGGADSNQPQHF. CDR3 sequence (DNA): TGTGCCAGCAGCCCCGGCGGGGCGGATAGCAATCAGCCCCAGCATTTT.

The V and J genes are TRBV7-9 and TRBJ2-4; 8 bases are a match to TRBD2. Germline V lookup: CDR1 SEHNR, CDR2 FQNEAQ (reference sequence). This CDR3 spans 13 amino acids. The V gene end was trimmed by 6 bases and the J gene end by 13 bases; junction bases not matched to a gene: 11. CDR3 residues: CASSSTSGGIQYF. In DNA, the CDR3 is TGTGCCAGCAGTTCAACTAGCGGAGGGATACAGTACTTC.

There are many counts of this clonotype. The genes are TRBV29-1 and TRBJ2-7; D is ambiguous. V lost 0 bases, J lost 3 bases, and 6 bases lay in between. The length of the CDR3 is 12 residues. Germline lookup yields CDR1 SQVTM and CDR2 ANQGSEA. Here the CDR3 reads CSVEDANYEQYF. The CDR3 DNA is TGCAGCGTTGAAGACGCCAACTACGAGCAGTACTTC.